The present TCR beta chain was sequenced within a study of blood T cell repertoires in COVID-19. The CDR3 loop spans 16 amino acids. V was shortened by 0 bases and J by 5 bases, with 13 bases between the two germline ends. CDR1 and CDR2 from the germline V gene are SEHNR and FQNEAQ (reference sequence). Method: immunoSEQ multiplex PCR; TCRdb's copy keeps in-frame clones and lacks some. The sample shows a few hundred thousand clones, around nine tenths of them seen only once. The sequence was collected from a woman in her thirties who had recovered from COVID-19. Sample: PBMCs or T cells enriched from blood (not recorded which). The rearrangement joins TRBV7-9 to TRBJ1-4; D is undetermined. CDR3 loop: CASSLAVAGVNEKLFF. DNA for the CDR3: TGTGCCAGCAGCTTAGCGGTGGCGGGAGTCAATGAAAAACTGTTTTTT.